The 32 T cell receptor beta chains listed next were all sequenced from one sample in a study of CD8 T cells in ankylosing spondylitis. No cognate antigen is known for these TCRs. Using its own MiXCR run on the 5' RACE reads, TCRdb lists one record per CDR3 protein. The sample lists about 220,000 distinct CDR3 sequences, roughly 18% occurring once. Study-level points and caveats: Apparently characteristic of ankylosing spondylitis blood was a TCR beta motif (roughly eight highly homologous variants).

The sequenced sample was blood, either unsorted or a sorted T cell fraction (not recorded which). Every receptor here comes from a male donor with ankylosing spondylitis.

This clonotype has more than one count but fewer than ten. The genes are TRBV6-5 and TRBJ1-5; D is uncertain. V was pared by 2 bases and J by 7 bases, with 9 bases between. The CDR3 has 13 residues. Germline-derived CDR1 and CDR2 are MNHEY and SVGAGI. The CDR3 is CASSYTGSQPQHF. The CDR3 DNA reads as TGTGCCAGCAGTTACACGGGGAGCCAGCCCCAGCATTTT.

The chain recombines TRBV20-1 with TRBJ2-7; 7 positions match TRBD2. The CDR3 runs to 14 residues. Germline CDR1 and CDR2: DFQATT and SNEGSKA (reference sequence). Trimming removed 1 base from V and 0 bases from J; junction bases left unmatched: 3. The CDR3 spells CSARGLADSYEQYF. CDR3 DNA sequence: TGCAGTGCTAGAGGCCTAGCGGACTCCTACGAGCAGTACTTC.

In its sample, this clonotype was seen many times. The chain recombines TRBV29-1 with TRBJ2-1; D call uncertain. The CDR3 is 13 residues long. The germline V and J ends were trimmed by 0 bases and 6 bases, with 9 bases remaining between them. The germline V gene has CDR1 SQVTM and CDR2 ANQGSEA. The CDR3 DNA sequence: TGCAGCGTTGAAGAGCACACCTCCAATGAGCAGTTCTTC. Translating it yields CSVEEHTSNEQFF.

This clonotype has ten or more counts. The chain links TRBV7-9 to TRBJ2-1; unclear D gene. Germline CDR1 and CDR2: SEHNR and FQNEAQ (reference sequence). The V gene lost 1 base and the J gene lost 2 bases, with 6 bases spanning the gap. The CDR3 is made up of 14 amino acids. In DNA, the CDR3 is TGTGCCAGCAGCTTAGATGGAACCTACAATGAGCAGTTCTTC. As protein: CASSLDGTYNEQFF.

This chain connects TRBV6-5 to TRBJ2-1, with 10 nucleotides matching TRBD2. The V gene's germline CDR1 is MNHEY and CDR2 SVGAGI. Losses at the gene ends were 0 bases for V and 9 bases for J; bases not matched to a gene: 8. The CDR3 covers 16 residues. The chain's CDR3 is CASSYSFSGGAVEQFF. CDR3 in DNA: TGTGCCAGCAGTTACTCGTTCAGCGGGGGGGCGGTTGAGCAGTTCTTC.

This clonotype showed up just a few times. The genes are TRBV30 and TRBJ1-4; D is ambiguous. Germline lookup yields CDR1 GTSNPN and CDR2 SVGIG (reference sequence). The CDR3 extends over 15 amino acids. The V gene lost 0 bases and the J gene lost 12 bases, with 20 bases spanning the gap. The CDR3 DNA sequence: TGTGCCTGGAGTGTACGAGAACCAGGATGGAGTGAACTGTTTTTT. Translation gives CAWSVREPGWSELFF.

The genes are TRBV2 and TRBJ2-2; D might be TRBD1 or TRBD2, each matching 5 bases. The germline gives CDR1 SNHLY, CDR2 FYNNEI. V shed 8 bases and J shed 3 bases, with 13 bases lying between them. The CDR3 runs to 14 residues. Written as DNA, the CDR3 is TGTGCCAGCTTAGCAATGGGGGACACCGGGGAGCTGTTTTTT. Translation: CASLAMGDTGELFF.

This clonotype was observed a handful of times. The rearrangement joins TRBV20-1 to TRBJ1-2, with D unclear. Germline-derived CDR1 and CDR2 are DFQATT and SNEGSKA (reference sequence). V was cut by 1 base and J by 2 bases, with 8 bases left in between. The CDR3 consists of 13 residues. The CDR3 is CSARGRMNYGYTF. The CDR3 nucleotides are TGCAGTGCTAGAGGTCGCATGAACTATGGCTACACCTTC.

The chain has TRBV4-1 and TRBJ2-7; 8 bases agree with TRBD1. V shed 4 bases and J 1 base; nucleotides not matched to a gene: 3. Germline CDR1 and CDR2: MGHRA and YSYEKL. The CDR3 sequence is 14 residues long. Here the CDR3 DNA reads TGCGCCAGCAGCCGGGGACAGGCTTCCTACGAGCAGTACTTC. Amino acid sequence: CASSRGQASYEQYF.

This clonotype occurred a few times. As DNA, the CDR3 is TGCAGTGCCACCTCGCCACTAGCGGAGAGCACAGATACGCAGTATTTT. Protein: CSATSPLAESTDTQYF. The chain recombines TRBV20-1 with TRBJ2-3, with 8 bases fitting TRBD2. V shed 6 bases and J 0 bases; nucleotides not matched to a gene: 11. There are 16 residues in the CDR3. Germline lookup yields CDR1 DFQATT and CDR2 SNEGSKA (reference sequence).

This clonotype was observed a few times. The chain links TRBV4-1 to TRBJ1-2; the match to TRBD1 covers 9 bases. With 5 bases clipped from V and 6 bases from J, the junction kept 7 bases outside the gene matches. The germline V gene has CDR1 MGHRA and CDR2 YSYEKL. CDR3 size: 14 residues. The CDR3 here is CASSFRTGDDGYTF. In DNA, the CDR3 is TGCGCCAGCAGCTTTCGGACAGGGGATGATGGCTACACCTTC.

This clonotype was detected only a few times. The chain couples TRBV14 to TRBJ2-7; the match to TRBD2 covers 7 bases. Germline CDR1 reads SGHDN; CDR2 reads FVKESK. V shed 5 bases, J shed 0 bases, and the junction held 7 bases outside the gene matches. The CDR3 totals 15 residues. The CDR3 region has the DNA TGTGCCAGCAGCGCTACACTAGCGAACTCCTACGAGCAGTACTTC. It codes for CASSATLANSYEQYF.

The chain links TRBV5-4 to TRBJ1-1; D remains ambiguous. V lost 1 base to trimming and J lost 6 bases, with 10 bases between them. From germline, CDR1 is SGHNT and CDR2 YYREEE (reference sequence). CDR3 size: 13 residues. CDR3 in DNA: TGTGCCAGCAGCTTGAATCCGGACCCTGAAGCTTTCTTT. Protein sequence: CASSLNPDPEAFF.

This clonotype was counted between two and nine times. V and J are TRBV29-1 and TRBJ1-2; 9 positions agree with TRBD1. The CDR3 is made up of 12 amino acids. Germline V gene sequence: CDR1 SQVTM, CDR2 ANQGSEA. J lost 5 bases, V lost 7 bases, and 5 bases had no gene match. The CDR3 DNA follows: TGCAGCGCCCCGGGACAGGGATATGGCTACACCTTC. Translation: CSAPGQGYGYTF.

The CDR3 DNA follows: TGCGCCAGCAGCCCGGAAGGGGGGGCTATGAACACTGAAGCTTTCTTT. Translating gives CASSPEGGAMNTEAFF. The chain recombines TRBV5-1 with TRBJ1-1; weak D call: TRBD1 (6 bases). Trimming left V 4 bases short and J 0 bases short, with 16 bases between. CDR1 is SGHRS, CDR2 YFSETQ, per germline. The CDR3 sequence is 16 residues long.

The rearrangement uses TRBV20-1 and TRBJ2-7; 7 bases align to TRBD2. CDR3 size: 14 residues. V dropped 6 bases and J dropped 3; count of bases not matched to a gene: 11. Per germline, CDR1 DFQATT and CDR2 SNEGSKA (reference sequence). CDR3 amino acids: CSAGASAGIYEQYF. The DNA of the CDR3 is TGCAGTGCGGGAGCCTCAGCGGGAATCTACGAGCAGTACTTC.

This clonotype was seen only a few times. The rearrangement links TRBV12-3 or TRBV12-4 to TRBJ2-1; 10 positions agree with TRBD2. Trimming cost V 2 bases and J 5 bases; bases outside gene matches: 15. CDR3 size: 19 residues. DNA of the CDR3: TGTGCCAGCAGTTTAAAGAATGGGGGACCAGCGGGAGGGGACAATGAGCAGTTCTTC. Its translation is CASSLKNGGPAGGDNEQFF.

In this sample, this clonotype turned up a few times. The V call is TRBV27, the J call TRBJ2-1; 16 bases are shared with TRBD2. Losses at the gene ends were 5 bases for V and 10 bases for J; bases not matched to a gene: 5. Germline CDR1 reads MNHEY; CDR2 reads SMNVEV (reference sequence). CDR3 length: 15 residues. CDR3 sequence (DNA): TGTGCCAGCAGTGCGGGACTAGCGGGGGGGGAGGAGCAGTTCTTC. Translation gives CASSAGLAGGEEQFF.

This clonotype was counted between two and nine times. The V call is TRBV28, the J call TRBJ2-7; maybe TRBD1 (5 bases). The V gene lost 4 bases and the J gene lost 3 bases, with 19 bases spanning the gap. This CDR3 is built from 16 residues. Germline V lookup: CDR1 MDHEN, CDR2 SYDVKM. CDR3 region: CASSSDPSGIGYEQYF. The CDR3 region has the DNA TGTGCCAGCAGTTCCGATCCCTCAGGGATAGGCTACGAGCAGTACTTC.

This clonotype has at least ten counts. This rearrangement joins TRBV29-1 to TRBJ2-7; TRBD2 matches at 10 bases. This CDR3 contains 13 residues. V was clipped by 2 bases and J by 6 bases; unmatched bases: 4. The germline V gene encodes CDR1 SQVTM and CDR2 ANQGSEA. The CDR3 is CSVELLAGSEQYF. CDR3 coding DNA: TGCAGCGTTGAATTACTAGCGGGAAGCGAGCAGTACTTC.

The CDR3 protein is CASSVLAGGHNEQFF. CDR3 bases: TGTGCCAGCAGCGTGCTAGCGGGGGGTCACAATGAGCAGTTCTTC. The V gene is TRBV9, the J gene TRBJ2-1; 11 nucleotides agree with TRBD2. V gave up 2 bases and J gave up 5 bases; unmatched junction bases: 3. The CDR3 is 15 residues long. CDR1 is SGDLS and CDR2 is YYNGEE in the germline V gene.

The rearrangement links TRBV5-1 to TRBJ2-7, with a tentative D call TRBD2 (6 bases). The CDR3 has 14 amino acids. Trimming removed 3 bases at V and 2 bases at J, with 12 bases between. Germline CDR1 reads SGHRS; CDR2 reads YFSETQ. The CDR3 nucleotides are TGCGCCAGCAGCTGGGAGGCAATCACCTACGAGCAGTACTTC. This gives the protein CASSWEAITYEQYF.

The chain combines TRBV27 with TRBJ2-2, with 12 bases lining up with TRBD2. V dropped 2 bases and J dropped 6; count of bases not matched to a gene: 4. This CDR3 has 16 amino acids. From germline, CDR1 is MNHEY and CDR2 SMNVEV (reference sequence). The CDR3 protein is CASSLVGTSGPGELFF. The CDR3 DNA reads TGTGCCAGCAGTTTAGTCGGGACTAGCGGGCCCGGGGAGCTGTTTTTT.

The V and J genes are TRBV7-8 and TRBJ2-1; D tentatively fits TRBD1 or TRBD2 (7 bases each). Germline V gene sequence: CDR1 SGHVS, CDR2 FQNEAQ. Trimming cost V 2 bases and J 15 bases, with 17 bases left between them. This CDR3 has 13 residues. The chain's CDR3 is CASSLSGGDSSFF. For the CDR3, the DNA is TGTGCCAGCAGCTTATCTGGGGGGGACAGCTCGTTCTTC.

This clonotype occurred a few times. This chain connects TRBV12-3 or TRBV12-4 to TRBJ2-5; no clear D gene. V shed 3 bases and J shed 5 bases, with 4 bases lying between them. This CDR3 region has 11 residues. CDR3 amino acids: CASSFSETQYF. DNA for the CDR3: TGTGCCAGCAGTTTTTCGGAGACCCAGTACTTC.

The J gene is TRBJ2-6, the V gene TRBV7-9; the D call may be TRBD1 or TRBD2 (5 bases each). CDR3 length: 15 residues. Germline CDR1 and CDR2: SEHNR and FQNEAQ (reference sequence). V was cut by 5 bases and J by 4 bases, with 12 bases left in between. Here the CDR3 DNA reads TGTGCCAGCAGCCCGGGGCCCTTGGGGGCCAACGTCCTGACTTTC. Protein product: CASSPGPLGANVLTF.

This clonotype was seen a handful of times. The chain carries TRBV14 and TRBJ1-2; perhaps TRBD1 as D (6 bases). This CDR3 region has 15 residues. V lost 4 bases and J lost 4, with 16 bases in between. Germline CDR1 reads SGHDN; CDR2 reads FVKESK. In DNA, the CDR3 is TGTGCCAGCAGCCCCACCGCAACAGGGCTCTATGGCTACACCTTC. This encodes CASSPTATGLYGYTF.

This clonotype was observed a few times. In DNA form, the CDR3 reads TGCAGTGCTAGTGGACAGGGAGGGTATGAGCAGTTCTTC. Its protein is CSASGQGGYEQFF. The chain employs TRBV20-1 and TRBJ2-1; tentative D call: TRBD1 (8 bases). Germline V gene lookup returns CDR1 DFQATT and CDR2 SNEGSKA (reference sequence). The germline V and J ends were trimmed by 3 bases and 8 bases, with 14 bases remaining between them. The CDR3 is 13 residues long.

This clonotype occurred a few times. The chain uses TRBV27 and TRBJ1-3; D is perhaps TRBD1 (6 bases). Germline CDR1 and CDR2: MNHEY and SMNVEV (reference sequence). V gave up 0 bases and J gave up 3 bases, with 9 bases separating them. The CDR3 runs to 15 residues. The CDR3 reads CASSLSGGLGNTIYF. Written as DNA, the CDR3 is TGTGCCAGCAGTTTATCCGGGGGCCTTGGAAACACCATATATTTT.

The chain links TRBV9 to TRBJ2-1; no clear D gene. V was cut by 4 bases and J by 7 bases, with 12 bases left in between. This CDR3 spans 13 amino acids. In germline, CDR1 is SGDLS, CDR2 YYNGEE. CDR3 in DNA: TGTGCCAGCAGCCCCGGGCAAGGGAATGAGCAGTTCTTC. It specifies CASSPGQGNEQFF.

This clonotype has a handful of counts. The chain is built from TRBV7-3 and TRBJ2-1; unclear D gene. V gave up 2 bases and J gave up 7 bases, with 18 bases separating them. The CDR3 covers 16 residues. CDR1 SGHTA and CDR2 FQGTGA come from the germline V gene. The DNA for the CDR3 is TGTGCCAGCAGCTTACTAGACTTAGCCCCCAATAATGAGCAGTTCTTC. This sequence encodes CASSLLDLAPNNEQFF.

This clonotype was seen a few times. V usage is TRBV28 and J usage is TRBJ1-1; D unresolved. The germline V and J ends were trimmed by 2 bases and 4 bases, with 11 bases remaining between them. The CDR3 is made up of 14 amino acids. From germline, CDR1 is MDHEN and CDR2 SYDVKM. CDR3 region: CASSLSKGFTEAFF. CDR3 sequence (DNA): TGTGCCAGCAGTTTAAGTAAGGGATTCACTGAAGCTTTCTTT. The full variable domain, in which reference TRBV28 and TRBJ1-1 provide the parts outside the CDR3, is DVKVTQSSRYLVKRTGEKVFLECVQDMDHENMFWYRQDPGLGLRLIYFSYDVKMKEKGDIPEGYSVSREKKERFSLILESASTNQTSMYLCASSLSKGFTEAFFGQGTRLTVV.